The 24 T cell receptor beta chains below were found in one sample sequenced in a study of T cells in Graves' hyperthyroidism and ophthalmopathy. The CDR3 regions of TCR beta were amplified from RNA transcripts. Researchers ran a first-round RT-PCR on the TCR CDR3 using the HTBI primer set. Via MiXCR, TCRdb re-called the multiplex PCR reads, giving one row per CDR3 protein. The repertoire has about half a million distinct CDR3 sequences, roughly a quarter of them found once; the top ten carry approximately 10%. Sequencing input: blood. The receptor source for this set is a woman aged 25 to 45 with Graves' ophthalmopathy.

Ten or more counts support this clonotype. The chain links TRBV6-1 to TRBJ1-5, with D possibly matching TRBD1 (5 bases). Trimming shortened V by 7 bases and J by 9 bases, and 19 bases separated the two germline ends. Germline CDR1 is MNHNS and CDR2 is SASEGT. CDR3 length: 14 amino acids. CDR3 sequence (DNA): TGTGCCAGCAAAACGGGGGGTTCCGTTTGGCCCCAGCATTTT. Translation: CASKTGGSVWPQHF.

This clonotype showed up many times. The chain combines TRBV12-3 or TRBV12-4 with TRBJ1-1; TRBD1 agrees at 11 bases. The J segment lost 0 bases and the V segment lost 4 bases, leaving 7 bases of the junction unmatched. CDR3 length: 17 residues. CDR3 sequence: CASSSVWTGGLNTEAFF. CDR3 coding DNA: TGTGCCAGCAGTTCCGTCTGGACAGGGGGCCTGAACACTGAAGCTTTCTTT.

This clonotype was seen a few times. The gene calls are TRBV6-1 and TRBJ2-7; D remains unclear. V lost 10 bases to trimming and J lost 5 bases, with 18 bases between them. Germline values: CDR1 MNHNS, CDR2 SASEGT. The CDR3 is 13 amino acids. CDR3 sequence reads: CAIRRAPSHEQYF. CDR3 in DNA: TGTGCCATCCGCCGGGCCCCATCACACGAGCAGTACTTC.

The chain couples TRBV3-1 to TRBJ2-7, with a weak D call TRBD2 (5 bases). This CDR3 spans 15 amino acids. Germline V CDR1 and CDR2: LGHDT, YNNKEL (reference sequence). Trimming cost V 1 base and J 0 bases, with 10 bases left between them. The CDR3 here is CASSQGRQPSYEQYF. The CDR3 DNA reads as TGTGCCAGCAGCCAAGGGAGGCAGCCCTCCTACGAGCAGTACTTC.

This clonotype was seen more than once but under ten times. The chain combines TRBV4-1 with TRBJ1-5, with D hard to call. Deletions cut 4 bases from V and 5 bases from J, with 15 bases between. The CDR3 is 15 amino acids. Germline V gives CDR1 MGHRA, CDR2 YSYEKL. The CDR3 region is CASSPSDGDDQPQHF. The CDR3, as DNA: TGCGCCAGCAGCCCGTCGGACGGGGATGATCAGCCCCAGCATTTT.

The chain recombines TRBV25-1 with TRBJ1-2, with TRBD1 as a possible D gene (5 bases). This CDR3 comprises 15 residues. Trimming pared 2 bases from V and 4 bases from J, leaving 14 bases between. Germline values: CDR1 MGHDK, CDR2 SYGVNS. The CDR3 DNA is TGTGCCAGCAGTGAACCCGACAGAACGGGCTATGGCTACACCTTC. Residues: CASSEPDRTGYGYTF.

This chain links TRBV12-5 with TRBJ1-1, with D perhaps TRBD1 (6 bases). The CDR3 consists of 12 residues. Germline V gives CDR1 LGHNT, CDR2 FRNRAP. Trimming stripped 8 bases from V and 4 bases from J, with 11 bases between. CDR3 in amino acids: CASLKGGTEAFF. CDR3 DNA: TGTGCTAGTTTGAAGGGGGGCACTGAAGCTTTCTTT.

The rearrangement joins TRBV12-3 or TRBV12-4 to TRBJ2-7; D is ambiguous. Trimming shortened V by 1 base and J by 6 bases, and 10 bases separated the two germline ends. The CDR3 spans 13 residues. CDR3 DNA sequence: TGTGCCAGCAGTTTAGTTCCCCTCTGCGAGCAGTACTTC. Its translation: CASSLVPLCEQYF.

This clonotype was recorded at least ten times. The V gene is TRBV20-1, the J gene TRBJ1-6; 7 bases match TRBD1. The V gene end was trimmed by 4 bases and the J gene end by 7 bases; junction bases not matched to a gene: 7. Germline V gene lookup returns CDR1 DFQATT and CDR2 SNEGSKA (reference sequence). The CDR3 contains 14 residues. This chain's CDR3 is CSATEDRENSPLHF. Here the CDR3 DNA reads TGCAGTGCTACCGAAGACAGGGAGAATTCACCCCTCCACTTT.

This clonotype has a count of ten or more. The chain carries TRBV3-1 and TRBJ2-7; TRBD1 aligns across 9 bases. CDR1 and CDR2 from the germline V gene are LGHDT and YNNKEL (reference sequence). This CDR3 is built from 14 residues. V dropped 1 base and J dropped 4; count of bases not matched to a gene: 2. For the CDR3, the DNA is TGTGCCAGCAGCCAAGGGACAGGGGTTTACGAGCAGTACTTC. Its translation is CASSQGTGVYEQYF.

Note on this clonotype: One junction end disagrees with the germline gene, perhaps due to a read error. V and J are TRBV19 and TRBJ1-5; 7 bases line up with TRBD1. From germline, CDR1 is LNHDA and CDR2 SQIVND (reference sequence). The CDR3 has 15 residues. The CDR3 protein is CASSIEATGWQPQPF. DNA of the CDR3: TGTGCCAGTAGTATAGAGGCGACAGGGTGGCAGCCCCAGCCTTTT.

CDR3 nucleotide sequence: TGTGCCAGCAGACCAATTGGGACTTCAAAAGGTATCGAGCAGTACTTC. Its protein is CASRPIGTSKGIEQYF. The J gene is TRBJ2-7, the V gene TRBV6-1; D possibly corresponds to TRBD2 (6 bases). V lost 6 bases to trimming and J lost 6 bases, with 24 bases between them. Germline CDR1 reads MNHNS; CDR2 reads SASEGT. This CDR3 region has 16 residues.

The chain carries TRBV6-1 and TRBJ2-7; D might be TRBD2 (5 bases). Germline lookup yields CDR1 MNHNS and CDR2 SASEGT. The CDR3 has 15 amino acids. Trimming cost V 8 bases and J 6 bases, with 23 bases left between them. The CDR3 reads CASAREIANAGEQYF. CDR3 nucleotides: TGTGCCAGCGCTAGGGAAATAGCGAACGCGGGCGAGCAGTACTTC.

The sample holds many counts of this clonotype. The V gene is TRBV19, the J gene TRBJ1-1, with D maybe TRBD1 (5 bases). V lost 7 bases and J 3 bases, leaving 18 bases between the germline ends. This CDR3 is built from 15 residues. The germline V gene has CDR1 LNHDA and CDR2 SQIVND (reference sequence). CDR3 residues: CASTLGHPKDTEAFF. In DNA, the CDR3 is TGTGCCAGTACCCTCGGACACCCAAAGGACACTGAAGCTTTCTTT.

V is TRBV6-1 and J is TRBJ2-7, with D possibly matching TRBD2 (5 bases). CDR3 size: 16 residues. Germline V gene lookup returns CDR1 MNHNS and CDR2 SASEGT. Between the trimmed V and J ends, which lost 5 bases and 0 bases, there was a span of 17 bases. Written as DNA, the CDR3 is TGTGCCAGCAGTCCACTTGGAGGACTTAGCTCCTACGAGCAGTACTTC. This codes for CASSPLGGLSSYEQYF.

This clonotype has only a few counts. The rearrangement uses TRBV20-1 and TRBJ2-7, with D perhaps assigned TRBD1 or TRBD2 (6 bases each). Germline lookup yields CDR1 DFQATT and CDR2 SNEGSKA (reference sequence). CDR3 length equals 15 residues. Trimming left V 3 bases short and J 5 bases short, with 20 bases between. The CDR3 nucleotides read TGCAGTGCTAGGTCCGAGGGGGGAGTTTTTGACGAGCAGTACTTC. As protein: CSARSEGGVFDEQYF.

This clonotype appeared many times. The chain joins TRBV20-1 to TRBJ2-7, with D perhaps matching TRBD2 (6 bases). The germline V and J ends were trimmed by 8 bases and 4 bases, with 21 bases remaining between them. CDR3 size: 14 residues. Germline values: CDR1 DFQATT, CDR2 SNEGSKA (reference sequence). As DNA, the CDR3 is TGCAGTCCAACCGCCGGGACTCATCCTTACGAGCAGTACTTC. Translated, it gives CSPTAGTHPYEQYF.

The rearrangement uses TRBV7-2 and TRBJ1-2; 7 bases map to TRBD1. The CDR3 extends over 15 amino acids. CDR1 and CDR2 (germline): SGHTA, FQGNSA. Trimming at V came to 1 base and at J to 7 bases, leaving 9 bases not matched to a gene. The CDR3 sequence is CASSLGAGGAFGYTF. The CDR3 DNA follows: TGTGCCAGCAGCTTAGGAGCAGGGGGTGCCTTTGGCTACACCTTC.

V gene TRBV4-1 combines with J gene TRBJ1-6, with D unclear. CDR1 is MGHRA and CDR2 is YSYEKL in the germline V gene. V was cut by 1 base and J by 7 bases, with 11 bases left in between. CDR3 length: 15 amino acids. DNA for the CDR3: TGCGCCAGCAGCCAAGTGTCGTTCCCGAATTCACCCCTCCACTTT. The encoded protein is CASSQVSFPNSPLHF.

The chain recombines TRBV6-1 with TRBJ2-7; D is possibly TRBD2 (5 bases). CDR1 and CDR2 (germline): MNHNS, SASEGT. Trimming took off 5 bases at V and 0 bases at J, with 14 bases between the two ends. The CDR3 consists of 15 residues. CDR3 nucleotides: TGTGCCAGCAGTAGACTAACCATAAGCTCCTACGAGCAGTACTTC. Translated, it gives CASSRLTISSYEQYF.

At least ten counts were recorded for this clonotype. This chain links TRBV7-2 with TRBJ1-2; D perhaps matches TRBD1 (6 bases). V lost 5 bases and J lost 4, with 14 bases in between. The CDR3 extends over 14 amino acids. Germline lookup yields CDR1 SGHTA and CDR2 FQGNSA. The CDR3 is CASSPWTARYGYTF. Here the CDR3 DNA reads TGTGCCAGCAGCCCATGGACAGCCCGCTATGGCTACACCTTC. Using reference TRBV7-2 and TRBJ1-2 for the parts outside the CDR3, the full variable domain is GAGVSQSPSNKVTEKGKDVELRCDPISGHTALYWYRQSLGQGLEFLIYFQGNSAPDKSGLPSDRFSAERTGGSVSTLTIQRTQQEDSAVYLCASSPWTARYGYTFGSGTRLTVV.

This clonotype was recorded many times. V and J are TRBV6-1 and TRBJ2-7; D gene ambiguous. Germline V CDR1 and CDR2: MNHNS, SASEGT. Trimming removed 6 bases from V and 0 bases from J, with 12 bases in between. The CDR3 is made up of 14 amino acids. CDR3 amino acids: CASRARTFSYEQYF. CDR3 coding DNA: TGTGCCAGCAGGGCCAGGACCTTCTCCTACGAGCAGTACTTC.

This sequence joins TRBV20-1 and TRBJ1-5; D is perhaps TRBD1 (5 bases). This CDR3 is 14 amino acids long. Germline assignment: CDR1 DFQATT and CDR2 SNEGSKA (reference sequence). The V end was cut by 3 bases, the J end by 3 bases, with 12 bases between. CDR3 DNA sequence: TGCAGTGCTAGTGGGGCAGGGATCAATCAGCCCCAGCATTTT. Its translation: CSASGAGINQPQHF.

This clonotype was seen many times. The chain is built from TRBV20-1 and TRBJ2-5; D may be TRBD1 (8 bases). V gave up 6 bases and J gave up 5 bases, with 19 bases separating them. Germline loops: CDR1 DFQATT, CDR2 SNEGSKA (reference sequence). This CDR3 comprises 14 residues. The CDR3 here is CSATQRDRRETQYF. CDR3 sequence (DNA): TGCAGTGCGACCCAGCGGGACAGGCGGGAGACCCAGTACTTC.